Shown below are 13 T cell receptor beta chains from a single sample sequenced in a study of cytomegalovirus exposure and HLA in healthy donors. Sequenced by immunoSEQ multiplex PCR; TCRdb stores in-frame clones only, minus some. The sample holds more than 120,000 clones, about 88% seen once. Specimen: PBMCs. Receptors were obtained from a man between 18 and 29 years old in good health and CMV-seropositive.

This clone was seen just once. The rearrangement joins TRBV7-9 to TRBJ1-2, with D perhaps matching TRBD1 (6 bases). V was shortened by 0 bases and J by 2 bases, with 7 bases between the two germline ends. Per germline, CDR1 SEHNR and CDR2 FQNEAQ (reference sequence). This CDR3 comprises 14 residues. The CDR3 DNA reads TGTGCCAGCAGCTTAGCAGGGGGAAACTATGGCTACACCTTC. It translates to CASSLAGGNYGYTF.

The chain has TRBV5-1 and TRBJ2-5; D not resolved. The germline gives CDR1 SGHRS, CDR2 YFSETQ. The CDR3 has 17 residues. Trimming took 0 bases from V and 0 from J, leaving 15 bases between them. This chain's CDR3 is CASSLASTSANQETQYF. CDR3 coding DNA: TGCGCCAGCAGCTTGGCCTCTACCTCCGCAAACCAAGAGACCCAGTACTTC.

CDR3 DNA sequence: TGTGCTAGTGGTTTGGTCCTATTCAGGGGGCGGGACGAGCAGTACTTC. Amino acids: CASGLVLFRGRDEQYF. The chain is built from TRBV12-5 and TRBJ2-7; 8 nucleotides match TRBD1. Per germline, CDR1 LGHNT and CDR2 FRNRAP. V was clipped by 0 bases and J by 5 bases; unmatched bases: 9. The CDR3 length is 16 residues.

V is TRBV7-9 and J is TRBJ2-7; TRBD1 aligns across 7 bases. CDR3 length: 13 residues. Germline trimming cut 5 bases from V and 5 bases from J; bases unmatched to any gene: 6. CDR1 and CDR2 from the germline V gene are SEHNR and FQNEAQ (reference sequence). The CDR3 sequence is CASSPGQLHEQYF. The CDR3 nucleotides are TGTGCCAGCAGCCCGGGACAGCTCCACGAGCAGTACTTC.

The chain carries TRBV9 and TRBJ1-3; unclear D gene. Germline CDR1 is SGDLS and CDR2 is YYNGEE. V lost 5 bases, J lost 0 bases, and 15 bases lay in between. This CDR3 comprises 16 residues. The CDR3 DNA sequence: TGTGCCAGCAGTTTAACAAGAGGGCTCTCTGGAAACACCATATATTTT. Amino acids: CASSLTRGLSGNTIYF.

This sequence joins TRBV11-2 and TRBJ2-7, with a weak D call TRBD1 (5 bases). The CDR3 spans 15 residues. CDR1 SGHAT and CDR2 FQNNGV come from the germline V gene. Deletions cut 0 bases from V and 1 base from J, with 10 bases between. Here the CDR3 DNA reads TGTGCCAGCAGCTTAGATCTAGGGGAATCCTACGAGCAGTACTTC. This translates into CASSLDLGESYEQYF.

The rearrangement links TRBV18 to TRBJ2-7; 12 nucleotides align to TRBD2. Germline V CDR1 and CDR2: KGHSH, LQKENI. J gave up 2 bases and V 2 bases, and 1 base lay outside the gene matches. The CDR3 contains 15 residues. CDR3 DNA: TGTGCCAGCTCACCAAGGACTAGCGGGACCTACGAGCAGTACTTC. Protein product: CASSPRTSGTYEQYF. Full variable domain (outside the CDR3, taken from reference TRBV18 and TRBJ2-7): NAGVMQNPRHLVRRRGQEARLRCSPMKGHSHVYWYRQLPEEGLKFMVYLQKENIIDESGMPKERFSAEFPKEGPSILRIQQVVRGDSAAYFCASSPRTSGTYEQYFGPGTRLTVT.

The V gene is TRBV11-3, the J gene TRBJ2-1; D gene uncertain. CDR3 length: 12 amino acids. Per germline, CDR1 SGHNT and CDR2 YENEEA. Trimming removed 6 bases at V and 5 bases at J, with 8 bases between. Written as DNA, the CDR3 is TGTGCCAGCAGGGCCCGTGACAATGAGCAGTTCTTC. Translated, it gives CASRARDNEQFF.

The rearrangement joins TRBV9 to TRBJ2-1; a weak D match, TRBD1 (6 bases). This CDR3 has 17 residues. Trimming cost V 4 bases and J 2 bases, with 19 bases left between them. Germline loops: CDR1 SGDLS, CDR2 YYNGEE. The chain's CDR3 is CASSPGTTTGPYNEQFF. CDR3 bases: TGTGCCAGCAGCCCTGGGACGACCACAGGGCCCTACAATGAGCAGTTCTTC.

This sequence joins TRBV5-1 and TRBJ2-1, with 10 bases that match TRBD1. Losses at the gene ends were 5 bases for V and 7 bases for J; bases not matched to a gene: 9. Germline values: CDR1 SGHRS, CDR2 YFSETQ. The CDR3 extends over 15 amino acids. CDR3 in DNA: TGCGCCAGCAGTCGGGACAGGGGCCTGGGGAATGAGCAGTTCTTC. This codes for CASSRDRGLGNEQFF.

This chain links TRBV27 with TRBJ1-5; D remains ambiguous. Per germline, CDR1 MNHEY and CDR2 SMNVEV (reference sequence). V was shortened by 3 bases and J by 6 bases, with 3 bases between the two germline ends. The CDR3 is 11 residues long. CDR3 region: CASSFGQPQHF. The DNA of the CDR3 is TGTGCCAGCAGTTTCGGTCAGCCCCAGCATTTT.

The CDR3 protein is CASTPGGSVGNTIYF. Written as DNA, the CDR3 is TGTGCCAGCACCCCAGGGGGCAGCGTTGGAAACACCATATATTTT. The rearrangement joins TRBV6-5 to TRBJ1-3; 8 nucleotides match TRBD1. CDR1 is MNHEY and CDR2 is SVGAGI in the germline V gene. J gave up 3 bases and V 7 bases, and 8 bases lay outside the gene matches. CDR3 length: 15 amino acids.

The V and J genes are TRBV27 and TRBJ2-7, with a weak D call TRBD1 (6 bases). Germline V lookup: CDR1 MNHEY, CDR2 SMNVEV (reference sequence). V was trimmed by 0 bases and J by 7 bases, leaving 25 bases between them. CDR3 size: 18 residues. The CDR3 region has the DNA TGTGCCAGCAGTTTATCTTCGGGTCCATTCCGGGACACCAAGGAGCAGTACTTC. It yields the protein CASSLSSGPFRDTKEQYF.